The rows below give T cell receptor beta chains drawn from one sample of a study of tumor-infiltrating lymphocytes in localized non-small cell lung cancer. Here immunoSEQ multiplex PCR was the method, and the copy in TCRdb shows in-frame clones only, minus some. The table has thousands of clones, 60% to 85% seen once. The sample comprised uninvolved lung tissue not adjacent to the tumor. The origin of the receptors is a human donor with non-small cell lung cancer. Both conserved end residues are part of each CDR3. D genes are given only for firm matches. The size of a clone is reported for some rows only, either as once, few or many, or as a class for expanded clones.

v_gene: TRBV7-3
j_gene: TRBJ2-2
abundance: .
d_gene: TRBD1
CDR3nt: TGTGCCAGCAGCTTGATTAGAGGGGGCGAAACATCCGGGGAGCTGTTTTTT
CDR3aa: CASSLIRGGETSGELFF

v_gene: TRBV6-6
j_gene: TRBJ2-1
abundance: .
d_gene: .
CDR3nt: TGTGCCAGCAGTTACGGTGACTTAGGGGGAGATGAGCAGTTCTTC
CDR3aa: CASSYGDLGGDEQFF

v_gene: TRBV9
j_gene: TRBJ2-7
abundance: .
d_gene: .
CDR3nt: TGTGCCAGCAGCGTAGGTGACTCCGCCTACGAGCAGTACTTC
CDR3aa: CASSVGDSAYEQYF

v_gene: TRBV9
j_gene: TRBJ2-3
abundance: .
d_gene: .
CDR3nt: TGTGCCAGCAGCGTAGGGGGCCTTAGTTCAGATACGCAGTATTTT
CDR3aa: CASSVGGLSSDTQYF

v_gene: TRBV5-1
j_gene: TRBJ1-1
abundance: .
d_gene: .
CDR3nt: TGCGCCAGCACCGGGACGGTGAACACTGAAGCTTTCTTT
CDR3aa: CASTGTVNTEAFF

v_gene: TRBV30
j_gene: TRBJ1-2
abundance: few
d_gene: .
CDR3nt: TGTGCCTGGAGTGTACAGGGTGGCTACACCTTC
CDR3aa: CAWSVQGGYTF

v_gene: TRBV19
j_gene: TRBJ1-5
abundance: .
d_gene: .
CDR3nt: TGTGCCAGTTTTTCGGGGGGAGGCAATCAGCCCCAGCATTTT
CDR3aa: CASFSGGGNQPQHF

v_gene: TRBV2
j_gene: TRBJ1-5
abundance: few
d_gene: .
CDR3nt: TGTGCCAGCACCCTAGGGGACATTAGCAATCAGCCCCAGCATTTT
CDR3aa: CASTLGDISNQPQHF

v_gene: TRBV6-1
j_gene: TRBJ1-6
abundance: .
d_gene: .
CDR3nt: TGTGCCAGCAGTGGGACGGTTTATAATTCACCCCTCCACTTT
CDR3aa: CASSGTVYNSPLHF

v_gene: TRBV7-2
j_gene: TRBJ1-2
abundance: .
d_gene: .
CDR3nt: TGTGCCAGCAGCTTAGTACCGGGGCCCTATGGCTACACCTTC
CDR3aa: CASSLVPGPYGYTF

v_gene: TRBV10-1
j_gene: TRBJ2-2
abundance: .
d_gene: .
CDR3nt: TGCGCCAGCAAAGGGCTAGCGAGGGCCGGGGAGCTGTTTTTT
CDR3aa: CASKGLARAGELFF

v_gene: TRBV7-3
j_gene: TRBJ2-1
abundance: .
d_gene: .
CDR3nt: TGTGCCAGCAGCTTAGAAGGGTACTCCTACAATGAGCAGTTCTTC
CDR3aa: CASSLEGYSYNEQFF

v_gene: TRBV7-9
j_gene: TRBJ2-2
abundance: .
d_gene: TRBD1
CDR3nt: TGTGCCAGCAGCCGACAGGGTGTCGGGGAGCTGTTTTTT
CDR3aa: CASSRQGVGELFF

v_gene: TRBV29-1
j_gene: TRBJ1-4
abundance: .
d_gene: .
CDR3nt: TGCAGCGTTGAAGATCAGGGGACATCTAATGAAAAACTGTTTTTT
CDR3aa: CSVEDQGTSNEKLFF

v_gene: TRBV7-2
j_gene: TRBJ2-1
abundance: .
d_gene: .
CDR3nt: TGTGCCAGCAGCCTAACGCGGGGGCACTCCTACAATGAGCAGTTCTTC
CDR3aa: CASSLTRGHSYNEQFF

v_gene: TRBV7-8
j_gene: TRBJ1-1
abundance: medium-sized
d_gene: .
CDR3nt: TGTGCCAGCAGTCCCCGGGCGGGGATTGAGAGCACTGAAGCTTTCTTT
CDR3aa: CASSPRAGIESTEAFF

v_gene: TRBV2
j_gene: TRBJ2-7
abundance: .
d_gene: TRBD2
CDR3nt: TGTGCCAGCAGTTTTCTAGCGGGAGAATTTTACGAGCAGTACTTC
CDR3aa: CASSFLAGEFYEQYF

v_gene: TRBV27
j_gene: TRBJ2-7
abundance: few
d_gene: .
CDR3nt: TGTGCCAGCAGTACTGTGGACAGTTACGAGCAGTACTTC
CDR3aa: CASSTVDSYEQYF

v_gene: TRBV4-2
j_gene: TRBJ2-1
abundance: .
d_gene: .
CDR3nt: TGTGCCAGCAGCCAAGAAGAGAGTGGTGTTGTTGGGGGAGGTGAGCAGTTCTTC
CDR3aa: CASSQEESGVVGGGEQFF

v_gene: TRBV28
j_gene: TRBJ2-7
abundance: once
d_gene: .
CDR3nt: TGTGCCAGCAGTTCGGGGGAGCAGTACTTC
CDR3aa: CASSSGEQYF

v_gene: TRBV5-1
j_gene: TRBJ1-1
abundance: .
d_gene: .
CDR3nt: TGCGCCAGCAGCTTGGAGGGTAGGACTGAAGCTTTCTTT
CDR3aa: CASSLEGRTEAFF

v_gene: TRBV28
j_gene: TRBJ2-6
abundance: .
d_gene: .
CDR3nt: TGTGCCAGCAGTTCTACGAGGGGTCAGGTCTCTGGGGCCAACGTCCTGACTTTC
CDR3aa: CASSSTRGQVSGANVLTF

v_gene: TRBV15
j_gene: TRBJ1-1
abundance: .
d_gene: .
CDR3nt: TGTGCCACCGAAGCCAAGACAGGACCCTTTATGAACACTGAAGCTTTCTTT
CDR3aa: CATEAKTGPFMNTEAFF

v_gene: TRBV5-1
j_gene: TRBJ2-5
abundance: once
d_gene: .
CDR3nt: TGCGCCAGCAGCTTGGAGGCAGGGAGAAGGGGAGAGACCCAGTACTTC
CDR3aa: CASSLEAGRRGETQYF

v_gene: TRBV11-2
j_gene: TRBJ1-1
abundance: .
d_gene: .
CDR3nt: TGTGCCAGCAGCGTTATAGGGGGGCGGGGCACTGAAGCTTTCTTT
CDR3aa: CASSVIGGRGTEAFF

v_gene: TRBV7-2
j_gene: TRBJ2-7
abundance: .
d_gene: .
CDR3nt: TGTGCCAGCAGCTTAGAAGGCGGGAACTTCTACGAGCAGTACTTC
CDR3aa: CASSLEGGNFYEQYF

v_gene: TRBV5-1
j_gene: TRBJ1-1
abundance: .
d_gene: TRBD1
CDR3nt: TGCGCCAGCAGCTGGTCGGGACAGGGGGTTGAAGCTTTCTTT
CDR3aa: CASSWSGQGVEAFF

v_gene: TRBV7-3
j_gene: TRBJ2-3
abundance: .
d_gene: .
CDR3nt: TGTGCCAGCAGTTCGCTAGCGACTAGCACAGATACGCAGTATTTT
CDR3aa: CASSSLATSTDTQYF

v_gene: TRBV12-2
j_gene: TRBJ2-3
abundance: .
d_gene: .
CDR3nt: TGTGCAAGTCGCCTTACCGAGACTAGCGAGGGCCTCGGGGATACGCAGTATTTT
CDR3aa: CASRLTETSEGLGDTQYF

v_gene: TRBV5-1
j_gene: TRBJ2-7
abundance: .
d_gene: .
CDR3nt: TGCGCCAGCAGCTTGCAATTACAGGGAACGGGGGAGCAGTACTTC
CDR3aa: CASSLQLQGTGEQYF

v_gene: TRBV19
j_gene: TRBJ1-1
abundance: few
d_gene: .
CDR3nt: TGTGCCAGTAGGCCGGGACGGACTGAAGCTTTCTTT
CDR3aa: CASRPGRTEAFF

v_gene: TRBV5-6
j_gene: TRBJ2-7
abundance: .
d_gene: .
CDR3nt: TGTGCCAGCAGCTGGACACCAACCCGCTCCTACGAGCAGTACTTC
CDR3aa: CASSWTPTRSYEQYF

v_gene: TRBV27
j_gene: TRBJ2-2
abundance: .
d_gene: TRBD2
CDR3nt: TGTGCCAGCACTGGACTAGCGGGTGTAAACACCGGGGAGCTGTTTTTT
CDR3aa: CASTGLAGVNTGELFF

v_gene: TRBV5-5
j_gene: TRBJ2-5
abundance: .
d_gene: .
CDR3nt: TGTGCCAGCAGCTTATCGGACGAAGAGACCCAGTACTTC
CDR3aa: CASSLSDEETQYF

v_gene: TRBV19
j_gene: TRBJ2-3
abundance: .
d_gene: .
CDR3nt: TGTGCCAGTAGTATTCCCCCATCTACGCAGTATTTT
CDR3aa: CASSIPPSTQYF